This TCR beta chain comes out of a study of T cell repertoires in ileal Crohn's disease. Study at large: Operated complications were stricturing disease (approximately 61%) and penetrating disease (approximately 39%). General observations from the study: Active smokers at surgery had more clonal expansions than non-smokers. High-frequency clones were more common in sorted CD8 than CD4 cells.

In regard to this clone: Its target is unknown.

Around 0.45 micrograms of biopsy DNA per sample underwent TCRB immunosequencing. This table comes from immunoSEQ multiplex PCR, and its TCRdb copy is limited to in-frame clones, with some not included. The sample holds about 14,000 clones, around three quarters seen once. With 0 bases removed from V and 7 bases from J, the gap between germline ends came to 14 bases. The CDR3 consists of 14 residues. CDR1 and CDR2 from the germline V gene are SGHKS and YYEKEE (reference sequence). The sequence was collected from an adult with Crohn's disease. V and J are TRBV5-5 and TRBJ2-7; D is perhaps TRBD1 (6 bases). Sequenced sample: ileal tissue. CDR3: CASSLVQGPLEQYF. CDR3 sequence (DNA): TGTGCCAGCAGCTTGGTACAGGGACCATTGGAGCAGTACTTC.